Below are 12 T cell receptor beta chains sequenced from a single sample in a study of Ad26.COV2.S vaccination and SARS-CoV-2 variants. Repertoires were generated with immunoSEQ multiplex PCR, while TCRdb's copy carries only in-frame clones and drops some. The sample holds hundreds of thousands of clones; roughly 84% are singletons and the top ten take roughly 3.1%. Noted treatment: some 20 received Ad26.COV2.S at low or high dose, single or two shots; five or six received placebo; per-sample allocation not given. Collection of the samples took place on day 63 after the first injection of vaccine or placebo. The sample was peripheral blood, taken in a trial of Ad26.COV2.S vaccine versus placebo. These receptors were obtained from a person between 18 and 60 years old who received the Ad26.COV2.S COVID-19 vaccine or a placebo.

The DNA of the CDR3 is TGTGCCAGCGGACGGAAACTAAACTATGGCTACACCTTC. Translating it yields CASGRKLNYGYTF. The chain employs TRBV6-5 and TRBJ1-2, with D uncertain. The germline gives CDR1 MNHEY, CDR2 SVGAGI. Trimming shortened V by 8 bases and J by 2 bases, and 12 bases separated the two germline ends. This CDR3 region has 13 residues.

The rearrangement uses TRBV15 and TRBJ2-3, with no clear D. This CDR3 contains 15 residues. Looked up from germline, CDR1 is LNHNV and CDR2 is YYDKDF (reference sequence). V dropped 1 base and J dropped 2 bases, with 10 bases sitting between them. CDR3 DNA sequence: TGTGCCACCAGCAGAGCCCCCAGGACCACAGATACGCAGTATTTT. Its protein is CATSRAPRTTDTQYF.

This chain joins TRBV7-2 and TRBJ1-6; TRBD1 matches at 9 bases. In germline, CDR1 is SGHTA, CDR2 FQGNSA. The CDR3 contains 14 residues. After removal of 5 bases from V and 8 bases from J, the junction contained 4 bases not matched to a gene. The chain's CDR3 is CASSPQGADSPLHF. CDR3 nucleotides: TGTGCCAGCAGCCCACAGGGGGCGGATTCACCCCTCCACTTT.

The V and J genes are TRBV18 and TRBJ2-7; D is possibly TRBD1 or TRBD2 (5 bases each). V lost 1 base to trimming and J lost 0 bases, with 7 bases between them. Germline V gene data show CDR1 as KGHSH and CDR2 as LQKENI. The CDR3 spans 14 residues. The CDR3 DNA reads as TGTGCCAGCTCACCACGGGGGTTCTCCTACGAGCAGTACTTC. Encoded protein: CASSPRGFSYEQYF.

The chain is built from TRBV9 and TRBJ1-3; D not resolved. Germline V gene lookup returns CDR1 SGDLS and CDR2 YYNGEE. The CDR3 is 13 amino acids. Deletions cut 3 bases from V and 0 bases from J, with 4 bases between. Here the CDR3 DNA reads TGTGCCAGCAGCGAAAGCTCTGGAAACACCATATATTTT. Its translation is CASSESSGNTIYF.

This chain uses TRBV6-5 with TRBJ2-2, with 7 bases matching TRBD2. V lost 6 bases, J lost 6 bases, and 4 bases stayed unmatched. Germline CDR1 MNHEY, CDR2 SVGAGI. The CDR3 is 13 amino acids. CDR3 in amino acids: CASRLAGAGELFF. The CDR3 nucleotides read TGTGCCAGCAGACTCGCGGGGGCCGGGGAGCTGTTTTTT.

The gene calls are TRBV7-3 and TRBJ2-3, with TRBD2 matching over 7 bases. The germline V gene encodes CDR1 SGHTA and CDR2 FQGTGA. The CDR3 extends over 14 amino acids. V gave up 5 bases and J gave up 1 base; unmatched junction bases: 3. Here the CDR3 reads CASSPGLGTDTQYF. In DNA form, the CDR3 reads TGTGCCAGCAGCCCCGGACTAGGCACAGATACGCAGTATTTT.

The chain has TRBV2 and TRBJ2-5, with TRBD1 matching 9 bases. CDR3 length equals 16 residues. Per germline, CDR1 SNHLY and CDR2 FYNNEI. J gave up 0 bases and V 9 bases, and 11 bases lay outside the gene matches. The CDR3 here is CASLPGQGAHQETQYF. CDR3 sequence (DNA): TGTGCCAGTCTCCCGGGACAGGGCGCCCACCAAGAGACCCAGTACTTC.

The genes are TRBV10-3 and TRBJ2-7, with D tentatively TRBD1 (5 bases). The germline V gene has CDR1 ENHRY and CDR2 SYGVKD. This CDR3 spans 13 amino acids. With 7 bases removed from V and 1 base from J, the gap between germline ends came to 11 bases. CDR3 in DNA: TGTGCCATCACCTCGGACAATTCCTACGAGCAGTACTTC. Translation gives CAITSDNSYEQYF.

The gene calls are TRBV4-3 and TRBJ1-3; maybe TRBD1 (6 bases). Deletions cut 1 base from V and 2 bases from J, with 9 bases between. The CDR3 consists of 15 residues. The germline V gene has CDR1 LGHNA and CDR2 YSLEER. CDR3 sequence: CASSQAQGPGNTIYF. The CDR3 bases are TGCGCCAGCAGCCAAGCCCAGGGGCCTGGAAACACCATATATTTT.

This clone was seen a few times. The CDR3 is CASSTGQGDGYTF. The CDR3 DNA follows: TGTGCCAGCAGCACCGGACAGGGTGACGGCTACACCTTC. The rearrangement links TRBV7-3 to TRBJ1-2, with TRBD1 identical over 8 bases. V lost 5 bases, J lost 8 bases, and 7 bases stayed unmatched. CDR3 length: 13 residues. Germline V CDR1 and CDR2: SGHTA, FQGTGA.

The gene calls are TRBV7-2 and TRBJ2-7; TRBD1 aligns across 10 bases. Germline V gene data show CDR1 as SGHTA and CDR2 as FQGNSA. J lost 1 base, V lost 5 bases, and 8 bases had no gene match. The CDR3 is 16 amino acids. CDR3 sequence: CASSTLTGGASYEQYF. DNA of the CDR3: TGTGCCAGCAGCACCTTGACAGGGGGCGCTTCCTACGAGCAGTACTTC. The whole variable domain, remainder taken from reference TRBV7-2 and TRBJ2-7, is GAGVSQSPSNKVTEKGKDVELRCDPISGHTALYWYRQSLGQGLEFLIYFQGNSAPDKSGLPSDRFSAERTGGSVSTLTIQRTQQEDSAVYLCASSTLTGGASYEQYFGPGTRLTVT.